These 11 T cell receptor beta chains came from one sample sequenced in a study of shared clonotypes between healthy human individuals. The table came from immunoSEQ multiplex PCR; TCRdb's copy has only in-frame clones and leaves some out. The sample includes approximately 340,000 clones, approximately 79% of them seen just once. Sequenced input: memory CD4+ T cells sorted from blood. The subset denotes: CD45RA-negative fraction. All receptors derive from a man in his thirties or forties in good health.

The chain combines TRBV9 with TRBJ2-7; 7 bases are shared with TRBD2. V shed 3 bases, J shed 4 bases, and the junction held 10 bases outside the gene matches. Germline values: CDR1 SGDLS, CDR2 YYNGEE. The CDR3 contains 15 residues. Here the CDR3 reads CASSGHPQGGYEQYF. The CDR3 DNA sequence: TGTGCCAGCAGCGGTCACCCGCAGGGAGGGTACGAGCAGTACTTC.

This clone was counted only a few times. This CDR3 reads CASRQGQGYEQYF. The CDR3 DNA reads as TGTGCCAGCAGACAAGGACAGGGCTACGAGCAGTACTTC. V usage is TRBV5-4 and J usage is TRBJ2-7, with TRBD1 matching 8 bases. The CDR3 extends over 13 amino acids. J gave up 3 bases and V 5 bases, and 4 bases lay outside the gene matches. CDR1 is SGHNT, CDR2 YYREEE, per germline (reference sequence).

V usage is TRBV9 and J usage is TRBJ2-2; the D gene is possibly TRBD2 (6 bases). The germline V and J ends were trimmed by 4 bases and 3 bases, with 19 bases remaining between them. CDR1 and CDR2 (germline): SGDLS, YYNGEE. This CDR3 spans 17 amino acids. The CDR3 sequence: CASSRVSAGRDTGELFF. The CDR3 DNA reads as TGTGCCAGCAGCAGGGTATCGGCGGGACGGGACACCGGGGAGCTGTTTTTT.

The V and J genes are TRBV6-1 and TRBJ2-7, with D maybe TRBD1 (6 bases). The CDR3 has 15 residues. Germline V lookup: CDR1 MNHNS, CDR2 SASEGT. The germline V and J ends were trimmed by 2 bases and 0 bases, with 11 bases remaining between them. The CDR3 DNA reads TGTGCCAGCAGTGAATTAACAGGGAGCTCCTACGAGCAGTACTTC. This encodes CASSELTGSSYEQYF.

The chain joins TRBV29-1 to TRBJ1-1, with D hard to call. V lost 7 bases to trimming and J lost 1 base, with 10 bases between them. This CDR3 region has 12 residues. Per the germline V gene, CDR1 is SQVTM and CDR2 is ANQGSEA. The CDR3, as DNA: TGCAGCGCGTCAAACTCGAACACTGAAGCTTTCTTT. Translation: CSASNSNTEAFF.

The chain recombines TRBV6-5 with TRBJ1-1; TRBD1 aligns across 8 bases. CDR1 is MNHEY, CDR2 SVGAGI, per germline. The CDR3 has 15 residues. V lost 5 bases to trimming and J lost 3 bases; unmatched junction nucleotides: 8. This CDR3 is CASSNLDRAYTEAFF. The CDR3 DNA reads TGTGCCAGCAGTAACCTGGACAGGGCTTACACTGAAGCTTTCTTT.

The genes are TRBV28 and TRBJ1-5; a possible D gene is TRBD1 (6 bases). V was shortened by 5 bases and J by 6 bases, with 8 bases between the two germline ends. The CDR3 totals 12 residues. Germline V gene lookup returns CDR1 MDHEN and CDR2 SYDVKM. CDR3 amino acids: CASSKGGQPQHF. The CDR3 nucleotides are TGTGCCAGCAGTAAAGGGGGTCAGCCCCAGCATTTT.

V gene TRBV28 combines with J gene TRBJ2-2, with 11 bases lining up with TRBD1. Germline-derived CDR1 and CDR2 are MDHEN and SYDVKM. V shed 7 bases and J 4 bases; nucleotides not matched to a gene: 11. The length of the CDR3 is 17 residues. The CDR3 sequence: CASTPIEGQGVTGELFF. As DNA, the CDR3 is TGTGCCAGCACTCCAATTGAGGGACAGGGGGTCACCGGGGAGCTGTTTTTT.

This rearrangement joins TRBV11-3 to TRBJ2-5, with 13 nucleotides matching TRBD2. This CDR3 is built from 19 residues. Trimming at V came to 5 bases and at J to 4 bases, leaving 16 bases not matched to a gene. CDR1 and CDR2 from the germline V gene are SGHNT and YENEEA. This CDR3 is CASSPGRLAGGGGRETQYF. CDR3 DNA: TGTGCCAGCAGCCCAGGAAGACTAGCGGGAGGAGGGGGGCGAGAGACCCAGTACTTC.

This CDR3 is CASSLLGLGQDTQYF. CDR3 in DNA: TGTGCCAGCAGCTTATTGGGTTTGGGACAAGATACGCAGTATTTT. The chain employs TRBV11-2 and TRBJ2-3; D might be TRBD1 (6 bases). The V end was cut by 2 bases, the J end by 5 bases, with 14 bases between. The length of the CDR3 is 15 residues. Per the germline V gene, CDR1 is SGHAT and CDR2 is FQNNGV.

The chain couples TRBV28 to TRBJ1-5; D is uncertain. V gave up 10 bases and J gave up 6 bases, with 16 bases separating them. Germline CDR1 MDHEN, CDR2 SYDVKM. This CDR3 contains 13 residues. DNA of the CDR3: TGTGCCATCAACGCCCCGGGCAGTCAGCCCCAGCATTTT. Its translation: CAINAPGSQPQHF.